These 19 T cell receptor beta chains were all obtained from the same sample, sequenced in a study of T cells in women clearing cervical HPV infection. Libraries were prepared by immunoSEQ multiplex PCR; TCRdb keeps only in-frame clonotypes and omits some of them. Its clone listing holds fewer than 30,000 clones. The sequenced sample was blood buffy coat. The receptor source for this set is a woman aged 18 to 75 with a cervical HPV16 infection that either progressed to CIN3+ or cleared (not recorded which).

As for this clone: The sequenced fragment ends 3 residues before the CDR3 boundary, so the rest is inferred from the germline J gene. The chain is built from TRBV2 and TRBJ1-6; no definite D call. This CDR3 comprises 14 residues. Germline V gives CDR1 SNHLY, CDR2 FYNNEI. V shed 2 bases and J shed 7 bases, with 9 bases lying between them. The CDR3 protein is CASSEQTVNSPLHF. The covered CDR3 bases are TGTGCCAGCAGTGAACAAACGGTGAATTCACCC. Full variable domain (rest looked up from reference TRBV2 and TRBJ1-6): EPEVTQTPSHQVTQMGQEVILRCVPISNHLYFYWYRQILGQKVEFLVSFYNNEISEKSEIFDDQFSVERPDGSNFTLKIRSTKLEDSAMYFCASSEQTVNSPLHFGNGTRLTVT.

As for this clone: The observed sequence ends 3 residues before the CDR3 terminus, with the missing tail filled in from the germline J gene. The rearrangement uses TRBV19 and TRBJ1-2, with 11 nucleotides matching TRBD1. The CDR3 is 16 amino acids. With V trimmed by 3 bases and J by 7 bases, 10 bases remained unmatched. CDR1 is LNHDA, CDR2 SQIVND, per germline (reference sequence). The CDR3 reads CASSIPGQGALRGYTF. CDR3 DNA (partial): TGTGCCAGTAGTATCCCTGGACAGGGGGCTCTTCGTGGC.

As to this clone: The observed sequence ends 3 residues before the CDR3 terminus, with the missing tail filled in from the germline J gene. The chain couples TRBV11-2 to TRBJ1-2, with D maybe TRBD1 (5 bases). From germline, CDR1 is SGHAT and CDR2 FQNNGV. This CDR3 spans 15 amino acids. The sequenced CDR3 bases are TGTGCCAGCAGCTTAGATCTAACGGGGGGAGAGACC. Translated, it gives CASSLDLTGGET. The entire CDR3 reads CASSLDLTGGETYTF. Together with reference TRBV11-2 and TRBJ1-2, the CDR3 gives the full variable domain: EAGVAQSPRYKIIEKRQSVAFWCNPISGHATLYWYQQILGQGPKLLIQFQNNGVVDDSQLPKDRFSAERLKGVDSTLKIQPAKLEDSAVYLCASSLDLTGGETYTFGSGTRLTVV.

About this clone itself: The missing CDR3 end, 3 residues past where the read stops, is filled in from the germline J gene. V and J are TRBV14 and TRBJ1-2; possibly TRBD1 for D (6 bases). Per the germline V gene, CDR1 is SGHDN and CDR2 is FVKESK. The CDR3 runs to 13 residues. The V end was cut by 1 base, the J end by 5 bases, with 8 bases between. CDR3 protein: CASSQVQGYGYTF. CDR3 DNA, as far as it was read: TGTGCCAGCAGCCAAGTTCAGGGGTATGGC.

Concerning this clone: The CDR3 end falls 3 residues outside the read, so it is completed with the germline J gene. V is TRBV20-1 and J is TRBJ2-5; perhaps TRBD1 as D (6 bases). Germline CDR1 is DFQATT and CDR2 is SNEGSKA (reference sequence). The CDR3 sequence is 13 residues long. Between the trimmed V and J ends, which lost 7 bases and 2 bases, there was a span of 14 bases. The sequenced part of the CDR3 DNA is TGCAGTGTTCCCAGGGGAAGTCAAGAGACC. It translates to CSVPRGSQET. The CDR3 in its entirety is CSVPRGSQETQYF.

A note on this clone: The read ends 3 residues early relative to the CDR3; the germline J gene fills the gap. The chain employs TRBV20-1 and TRBJ2-2; D not resolved. The length of the CDR3 is 16 residues. In germline, CDR1 is DFQATT, CDR2 SNEGSKA (reference sequence). V was pared by 1 base and J by 2 bases, with 14 bases between. CDR3 region: CSARVQTHQNTGELFF. CDR3 DNA, as far as it was read: TGCAGTGCTAGAGTCCAGACACACCAAAACACCGGGGAG.

On this clone: A read error may account for a junction end that differs from germline. Coverage ceases 3 residues before the CDR3 finishes, and the germline J gene fills in the end. The chain employs TRBV4-2 and TRBJ2-7; 10 bases agree with TRBD2. The CDR3 sequence is 15 residues long. Germline values: CDR1 LGHNA, CDR2 YNFKEQ. The covered CDR3 bases are TGCGCCAGCAGCCAAGATGGGACTAGCGACTACGAG. It encodes CASSQDGTSDYE. The full CDR3 protein is CASSQDGTSDYEQYF.

Remarks on this clone: The read finishes 3 residues shy of the CDR3 end, and the germline J gene is used to complete it. This chain uses TRBV6-1 with TRBJ2-3; D is uncertain. Looked up from germline, CDR1 is MNHNS and CDR2 is SASEGT. CDR3 length: 15 amino acids. This CDR3 reads CASSEVISSNQPQYF. The DNA read from the CDR3 is TGTGCCAGCAGTGAAGTGATCAGTAGCAATCAGCCG.

To note about this clone: The CDR3 end is not reached by the read, which stops 3 residues before it; the germline J gene fills it in. This sequence joins TRBV6-2 or TRBV6-3 and TRBJ1-6; TRBD1 aligns across 7 bases. The CDR3 runs 15 residues. The junction had 10 bases not matched to a gene; V was cut back by 7 bases and J by 7 bases. Germline CDR1 and CDR2: MNHEY and SVGEGT. The CDR3 sequence is CASNTGQNDNSPLHF. The CDR3 DNA, read in part, is TGTGCCAGCAATACGGGACAGAACGACAATTCACCC.

Worth noting for this clone: The sequence runs out 3 residues before the end of the CDR3; the remainder is reconstructed from the germline J gene. J is TRBJ2-2 and V is TRBV7-9, with TRBD1 matching over 11 bases. Germline V CDR1 and CDR2: SEHNR, FQNEAQ (reference sequence). The CDR3 loop spans 14 amino acids. CDR3 DNA, as far as it was read: TGTGCCAGCAGCTTAGGGACAGGGGGCGAAAAG. As protein: CASSLGTGGEK. The whole CDR3 is CASSLGTGGEKLFF.

Concerning this clone: The read ends 3 residues before the CDR3 terminus; that terminus is restored from the germline J gene. The gene calls are TRBV6-1 and TRBJ1-5; D gene ambiguous. In germline, CDR1 is MNHNS, CDR2 SASEGT. There are 16 residues in the CDR3. The V end was cut by 0 bases, the J end by 0 bases, with 9 bases between. Partial CDR3 DNA: TGTGCCAGCAGTGAAGCGGGCAGATATAGCAATCAGCCC. Its translation is CASSEAGRYSNQP. The whole CDR3 protein is CASSEAGRYSNQPQHF.

This CDR3 is CASSEVGQNQPQHF. The CDR3 DNA, read in part, is TGTGCCAGCAGTGAAGTGGGACAGAATCAGCCC. The gene calls are TRBV6-1 and TRBJ1-5, with TRBD1 matching over 7 bases. The CDR3 end falls 3 residues outside the read, so it is completed with the germline J gene. The CDR3 runs 14 residues. Germline assignment: CDR1 MNHNS and CDR2 SASEGT. V lost 1 base to trimming and J lost 4 bases; unmatched junction nucleotides: 1.

About this clone: The CDR3 extends 3 residues past the end of the read, so its final part is completed from the germline J gene. The V call is TRBV18, the J call TRBJ1-2; D not certain. CDR1 and CDR2 from the germline V gene are KGHSH and LQKENI. The length of the CDR3 is 15 residues. Incomplete CDR3 DNA: TGTGCCAGCTCCCAGACTAGCGGGAGCACAGATACC. The encoded protein is CASSQTSGSTDT. The whole CDR3 sequence is CASSQTSGSTDTYTF.

A remark on this clone: Read data end 3 residues before the CDR3 end; the end is taken from the germline J gene. This chain uses TRBV6-2 or TRBV6-3 with TRBJ2-2; 8 bases are shared with TRBD2. The CDR3 has 13 amino acids. Germline CDR1 is MNHEY and CDR2 is SVGEGT. With 7 bases clipped from V and 6 bases from J, the junction kept 4 bases outside the gene matches. CDR3 DNA (partial): TGTGCCAGCAATGTGCGGGGGGCCGGGGAG. Translating it yields CASNVRGAGE. The complete CDR3 protein is CASNVRGAGELFF.

On this clone: The read ends 3 residues early relative to the CDR3; the germline J gene fills the gap. V is TRBV5-4 and J is TRBJ1-4, with TRBD1 matching 8 bases. The CDR3 runs to 15 residues. V gave up 4 bases and J gave up 5 bases; unmatched junction bases: 7. The germline gives CDR1 SGHNT, CDR2 YYREEE (reference sequence). The CDR3 bases that were read are TGTGCCAGCAGCCCGGACAGGGATAGGAATGAAAAA. Translated: CASSPDRDRNEK. The full-length CDR3 reads as CASSPDRDRNEKLFF.

Notes on this clone: The DNA ends 3 residues before the CDR3 does, and the rest of the CDR3 is filled in from the germline J gene. The chain uses TRBV19 and TRBJ1-2; 9 bases are shared with TRBD1. Germline V gene lookup returns CDR1 LNHDA and CDR2 SQIVND (reference sequence). The CDR3 is 15 amino acids. Incomplete CDR3 DNA: TGTGCCAGTAGTATGGGGGACAGGGCGGTCTACGAC. Amino acid sequence: CASSMGDRAVYD. The entire CDR3 protein reads CASSMGDRAVYDYTF.

About this clone: The sequenced fragment ends 3 residues before the CDR3 boundary, so the rest is inferred from the germline J gene. V gene TRBV19 combines with J gene TRBJ2-7, with a tentative D call TRBD2 (6 bases). The CDR3 totals 13 residues. V shed 0 bases and J shed 5 bases, with 8 bases lying between them. Germline CDR1 reads LNHDA; CDR2 reads SQIVND (reference sequence). This CDR3 reads CASSIDRGNEQYF. The sequenced part of the CDR3 DNA is TGTGCCAGTAGTATAGATCGGGGGAACGAG.

Turning to this clone: The CDR3 extends 3 residues past the end of the read, so its final part is completed from the germline J gene. The rearrangement joins TRBV20-1 to TRBJ1-4; no reliable D call. CDR1 DFQATT and CDR2 SNEGSKA come from the germline V gene (reference sequence). Trimming stripped 1 base from V and 4 bases from J, with 10 bases between. The CDR3 consists of 14 residues. This CDR3 reads CSARVGYGNEKLFF. The part of the CDR3 DNA that was read is TGCAGTGCTAGAGTAGGGTATGGTAATGAAAAA.

The CDR3 here is CSARGPSTDTQYF. CDR3 DNA (partial): TGCAGTGCTAGGGGGCCGAGCACAGATACG. V and J are TRBV20-1 and TRBJ2-3; maybe TRBD1 (5 bases). Read sequence stops 3 residues before the CDR3 end, and the germline J gene provides the missing end. Germline V gives CDR1 DFQATT, CDR2 SNEGSKA (reference sequence). This CDR3 comprises 13 residues. V lost 3 bases and J 0 bases, leaving 7 bases between the germline ends.